The next 7 T cell receptor beta chains were all read from a single sample in a study of blood T cell repertoires in COVID-19. The protocol was immunoSEQ multiplex PCR, while the TCRdb copy is restricted to in-frame clones and leaves out a portion. The table shows roughly 70,000 clones, with approximately 80% occurring only once. What was sequenced was peripheral blood. The origin of the receptors is a man between 60 and 75 years old with COVID-19, enrolled during active disease.

The rearrangement links TRBV6-5 to TRBJ1-2; weak D call: TRBD1 (6 bases). Germline V gene lookup returns CDR1 MNHEY and CDR2 SVGAGI. The CDR3 runs to 13 residues. V lost 5 bases and J 4 bases, leaving 11 bases between the germline ends. CDR3 sequence (DNA): TGTGCCAGCAGTACTCAACAGGGCTATGGCTACACCTTC. Encoded protein: CASSTQQGYGYTF.

The chain has TRBV5-4 and TRBJ2-4, with D maybe TRBD1 (5 bases). The V gene's germline CDR1 is SGHNT and CDR2 YYREEE (reference sequence). CDR3 size: 14 residues. Trimming took 3 bases from V and 10 from J, leaving 17 bases between them. The CDR3 loop reads CASSYGSQGSIQYF. The CDR3 nucleotides read TGTGCCAGCAGCTACGGTAGTCAGGGATCAATTCAGTACTTC.

The gene calls are TRBV5-1 and TRBJ2-1; tentatively, D is TRBD1 (6 bases). CDR1 SGHRS and CDR2 YFSETQ come from the germline V gene. This CDR3 region has 15 residues. The V gene lost 0 bases and the J gene lost 7 bases, with 14 bases spanning the gap. CDR3 region: CASSLVGSGANEQFF. Written as DNA, the CDR3 is TGCGCCAGCAGCTTGGTAGGGTCAGGGGCTAATGAGCAGTTCTTC. The entire variable domain, with the rest obtained from reference TRBV5-1 and TRBJ2-1, is as follows: KAGVTQTPRYLIKTRGQQVTLSCSPISGHRSVSWYQQTPGQGLQFLFEYFSETQRNKGNFPGRFSGRQFSNSRSEMNVSTLELGDSALYLCASSLVGSGANEQFFGPGTRLTVL.

The V and J genes are TRBV18 and TRBJ2-7; 11 bases align to TRBD1. There are 14 residues in the CDR3. The ends lost 5 bases at V and 4 bases at J; junction bases unmatched: 4. Germline V gene lookup returns CDR1 KGHSH and CDR2 LQKENI. The DNA for the CDR3 is TGTGCCAGCTCAACGGACAGGGGGCTTTACGAGCAGTACTTC. Protein: CASSTDRGLYEQYF.

This clone was seen only once. The gene calls are TRBV10-2 and TRBJ1-5; 10 nucleotides match TRBD1. Trimming took 3 bases from V and 2 from J; bases not matched to a gene: 4. Germline loops: CDR1 WSHSY, CDR2 SAAADI. This CDR3 region has 16 residues. The CDR3 DNA reads as TGCGCCAGCAGTGATCCCGGGACAGGGGGCAATCAGCCCCAGCATTTT. It translates to CASSDPGTGGNQPQHF.

This clone was recorded many times. The CDR3 DNA sequence: TGTGCCACGGGACAGGGAAACACTGAAGCTTTCTTT. It translates to CATGQGNTEAFF. V is TRBV2 and J is TRBJ1-1; 9 nucleotides match TRBD1. Germline V gives CDR1 SNHLY, CDR2 FYNNEI. CDR3 length equals 12 residues. J lost 2 bases, V lost 10 bases, and 2 bases had no gene match.

The chain couples TRBV2 to TRBJ1-5; 8 positions match TRBD1. V shed 6 bases and J 7 bases; nucleotides not matched to a gene: 2. There are 12 residues in the CDR3. CDR1 is SNHLY, CDR2 FYNNEI, per germline. CDR3 nucleotides: TGTGCCAGCAGCGGGACAGGCCAGCCCCAGCATTTT. This encodes CASSGTGQPQHF.